This T cell receptor beta chain was obtained from a study of circulating and synovial CD4+ cells in juvenile arthritis. Study observations and caveats: CPL versus bulk CD4 samples: T cell genome counts differed by at least an order of magnitude.

On this clone itself: The antigen remains undetermined.

Deletions cut 5 bases from V and 0 bases from J, with 15 bases between. The germline V gene has CDR1 SGHNT and CDR2 YYREEE (reference sequence). This CDR3 spans 17 amino acids. This table comes from immunoSEQ multiplex PCR, and its TCRdb copy is limited to in-frame clones, with some not included. The table includes 30,000 to 40,000 clones, about 95% detected once. This clonotype was obtained from a human donor with juvenile idiopathic arthritis. The chain is built from TRBV5-4 and TRBJ1-6; D is perhaps TRBD1 (6 bases). Sequenced input: CD4+ T cells from blood. The CDR3 is CASSHKGGSSYNSPLHF. The CDR3 bases are TGTGCCAGCAGTCATAAGGGGGGGAGCTCCTATAATTCACCCCTCCACTTT.